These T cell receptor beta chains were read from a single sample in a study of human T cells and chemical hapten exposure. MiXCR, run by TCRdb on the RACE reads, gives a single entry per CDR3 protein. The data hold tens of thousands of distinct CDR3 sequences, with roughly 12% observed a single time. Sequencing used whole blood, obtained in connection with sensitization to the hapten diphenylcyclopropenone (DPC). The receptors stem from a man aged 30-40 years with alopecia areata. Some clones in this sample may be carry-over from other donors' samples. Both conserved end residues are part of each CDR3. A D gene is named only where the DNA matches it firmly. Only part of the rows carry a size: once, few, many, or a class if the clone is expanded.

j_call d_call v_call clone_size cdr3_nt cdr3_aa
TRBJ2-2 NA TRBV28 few TGTGCCAGCAGTTCTACAGGGCGGCTGAACACCGGGGAGCTGTTTTTT CASSSTGRLNTGELFF
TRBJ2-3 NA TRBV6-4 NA TGTGCCAGCAGTGAGGTCCCCACAGATACGCAGTATTTT CASSEVPTDTQYF
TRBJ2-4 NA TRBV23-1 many TGCGCCAGCAGTCCTACAGGGTATTGGGACAAAAACATTCAGTACTTC CASSPTGYWDKNIQYF
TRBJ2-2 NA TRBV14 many TGTGCCAGCAGCCAAGTGTTTGGCGGGGAGCTGTTTTTT CASSQVFGGELFF
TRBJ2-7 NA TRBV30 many TGTGCCTGGGACAGCCTAACCTACGAGCAGTACTTC CAWDSLTYEQYF
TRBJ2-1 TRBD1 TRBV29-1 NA TGCAGCGGCACCGGGACAGGGTCCTACAATGAGCAGTTCTTC CSGTGTGSYNEQFF
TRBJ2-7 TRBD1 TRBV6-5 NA TGTGCCAGCAGTCCACAGGGGACCTACGAGCAGTACTTC CASSPQGTYEQYF
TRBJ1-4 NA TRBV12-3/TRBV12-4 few TGTGCCAGCAGTTTAGCTGGGGAGGGCGAAAAACTGTTTTTT CASSLAGEGEKLFF
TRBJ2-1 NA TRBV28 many TGTGCCAGCAGTTTTCGGCCCCGACGAGAGGATGAGCAGTTCTTC CASSFRPRREDEQFF
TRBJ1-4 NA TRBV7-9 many TGTGCCAGCAGCTTACGTGGTCAGATTGTGGAAAAACTGTTTTTT CASSLRGQIVEKLFF
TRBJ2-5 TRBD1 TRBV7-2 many TGTGCCAGCAGCCCTGGACAGGGGCACTGGATCGGAGAGACCCAGTACTTC CASSPGQGHWIGETQYF
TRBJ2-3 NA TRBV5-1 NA TGCGCCAGCAGCTTTGAGGGCTGGGACTGGGGTACCCCCACAGATACGCAGTATTTT CASSFEGWDWGTPTDTQYF
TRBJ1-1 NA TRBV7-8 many TGTGCCAGCAGCTTCTCGTTAACTGAAGCTTTCTTT CASSFSLTEAFF
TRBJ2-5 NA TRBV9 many TGTGCCAGCAGCTTCGCAGGGGAACGAGAGACCCAGTACTTC CASSFAGERETQYF
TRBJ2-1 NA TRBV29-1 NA TGCAGCGTCGCCCGGGGGGCCGGGAATGAGCAGTTCTTC CSVARGAGNEQFF
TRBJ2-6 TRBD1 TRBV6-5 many TGTGCCAGCAGTAGGCAGGGGGCTGGGGCCAACGTCCTGACTTTC CASSRQGAGANVLTF
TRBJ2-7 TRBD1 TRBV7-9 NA TGTGCCAGCAGCTCCCTAAATGGACAGGGAGAAGTCGGGTCCTACGAGCAGTACTTC CASSSLNGQGEVGSYEQYF
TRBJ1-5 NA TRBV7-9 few TGTGCCAGCAGCGGACCTACTCCCAATCAGCCCCAGCATTTT CASSGPTPNQPQHF
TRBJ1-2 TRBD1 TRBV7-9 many TGTGCCAGCAGCTCCCAGGGGGCAGATAGACTCTATGGCTACACCTTC CASSSQGADRLYGYTF
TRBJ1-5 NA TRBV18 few TGTGCCAGCTCACCTAGACAGGCCAGGGAGCCCCAGCATTTT CASSPRQAREPQHF
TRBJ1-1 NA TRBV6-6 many TGTGCCAGCAGTGGAGGTGGGGGCACTGAAGCTTTCTTT CASSGGGGTEAFF
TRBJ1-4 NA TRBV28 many TGTGCCAGCAGTTTACCGGGCGACCTTAATGAAAAACTGTTTTTT CASSLPGDLNEKLFF
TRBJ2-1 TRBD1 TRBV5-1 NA TGCGCCAGCAGCTTCGACAGGGCCTACAATGAGCAGTTCTTC CASSFDRAYNEQFF